This TCR beta chain was obtained from a study of technical replicates of blood from several donors. Data came from immunoSEQ multiplex PCR; TCRdb stores just in-frame clones and leaves some out. The profile shows 84,000 or so clones, approximately 94% of them singletons. The length of the CDR3 is 13 residues. With 6 bases removed from V and 0 bases from J, the gap between germline ends came to 7 bases. Germline V gene lookup returns CDR1 MNHNY and CDR2 SVGAGI (reference sequence). J is TRBJ2-3 and V is TRBV6-6; D is uncertain. The TCR originated in a human donor in good health. Sequencing was carried out using T cells isolated from PBMCs. The CDR3 here is CASRSFSTDTQYF. The CDR3 nucleotides are TGTGCCAGCAGGAGCTTTAGCACAGATACGCAGTATTTT.